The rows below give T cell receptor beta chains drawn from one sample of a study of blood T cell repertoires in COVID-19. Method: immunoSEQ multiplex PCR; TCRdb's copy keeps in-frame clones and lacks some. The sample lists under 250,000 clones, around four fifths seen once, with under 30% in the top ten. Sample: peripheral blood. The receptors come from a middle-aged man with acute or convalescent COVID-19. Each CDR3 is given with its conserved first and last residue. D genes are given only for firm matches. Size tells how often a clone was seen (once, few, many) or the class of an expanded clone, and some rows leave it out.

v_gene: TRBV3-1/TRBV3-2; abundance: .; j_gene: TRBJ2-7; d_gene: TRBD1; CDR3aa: CASSQQDRDYEQYF; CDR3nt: TGTGCCAGCAGCCAACAGGACAGGGATTATGAGCAGTACTTC
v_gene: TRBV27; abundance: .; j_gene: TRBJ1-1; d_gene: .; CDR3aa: CASREQGLSTEAFF; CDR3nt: TGTGCCAGCAGGGAACAGGGTTTGAGCACTGAAGCTTTCTTT
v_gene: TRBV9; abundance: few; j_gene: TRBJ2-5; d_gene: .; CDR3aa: CASSVTAGQETQYF; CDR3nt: TGTGCCAGCAGCGTAACGGCGGGCCAAGAGACCCAGTACTTC
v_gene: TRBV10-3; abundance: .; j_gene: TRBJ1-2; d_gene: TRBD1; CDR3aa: CAIRYRGDEGYTF; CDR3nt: TGTGCCATCAGGTACAGGGGGGATGAGGGCTACACCTTC
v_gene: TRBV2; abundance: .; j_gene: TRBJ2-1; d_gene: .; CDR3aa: CASVGRVGYNEQFF; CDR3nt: TGTGCCAGCGTAGGTCGGGTCGGCTACAATGAGCAGTTCTTC
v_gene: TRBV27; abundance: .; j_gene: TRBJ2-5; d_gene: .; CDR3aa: CASKTPSGAFQETQYF; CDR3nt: TGTGCCAGTAAAACGCCGTCAGGGGCTTTCCAAGAGACCCAGTACTTC
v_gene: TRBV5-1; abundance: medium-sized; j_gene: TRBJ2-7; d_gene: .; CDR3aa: CASSLDASSYEQYF; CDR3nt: TGCGCCAGCAGCTTGGACGCGTCCTCCTACGAGCAGTACTTC
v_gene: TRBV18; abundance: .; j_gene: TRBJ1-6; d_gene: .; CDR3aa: CASSQGVGNSPLHF; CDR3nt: TGTGCCAGCTCACAAGGGGTTGGGAATTCACCCCTCCACTTT
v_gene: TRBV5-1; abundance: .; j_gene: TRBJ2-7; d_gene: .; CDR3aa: CASSPGTRSYEQYF; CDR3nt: TGCGCCAGCAGCCCGGGGACTCGCTCCTACGAGCAGTACTTC
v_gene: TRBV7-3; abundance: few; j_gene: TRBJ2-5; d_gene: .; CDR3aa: CASSLNGQYQETQYF; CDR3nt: TGTGCCAGCAGCTTAAACGGACAGTACCAAGAGACCCAGTACTTC
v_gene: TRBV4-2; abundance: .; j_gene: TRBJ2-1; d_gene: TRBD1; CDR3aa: CASSRPGQGDRGDYNEQFF; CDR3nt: TGTGCCAGCAGCCGGCCGGGACAGGGGGACAGAGGTGACTACAATGAGCAGTTCTTC
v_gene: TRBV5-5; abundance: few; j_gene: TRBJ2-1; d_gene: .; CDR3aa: CASSLDPGVYYNEQFF; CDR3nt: TGTGCCAGCAGCTTGGATCCGGGAGTATACTACAATGAGCAGTTCTTC
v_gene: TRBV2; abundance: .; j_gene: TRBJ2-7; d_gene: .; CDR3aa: CASSEASGLQASYEQYF; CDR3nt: TGTGCCAGCAGCGAAGCCTCTGGCTTGCAGGCGAGCTACGAGCAGTACTTC
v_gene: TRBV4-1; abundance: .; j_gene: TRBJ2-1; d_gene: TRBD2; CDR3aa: CASSQEASGAYNEQFF; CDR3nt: TGCGCCAGCAGCCAAGAGGCTAGCGGGGCCTACAATGAGCAGTTCTTC
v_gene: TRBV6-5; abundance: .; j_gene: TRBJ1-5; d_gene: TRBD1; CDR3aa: CASRLQGYSNQPQHF; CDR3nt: TGTGCCAGCAGACTACAGGGGTATAGCAATCAGCCCCAGCATTTT
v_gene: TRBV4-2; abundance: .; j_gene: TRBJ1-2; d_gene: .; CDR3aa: CASSQDARDWGGYTF; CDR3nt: TGTGCCAGCAGCCAAGATGCCAGGGACTGGGGCGGCTACACCTTC
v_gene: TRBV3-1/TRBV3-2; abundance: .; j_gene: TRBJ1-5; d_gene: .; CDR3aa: CASSQDLGGRLNQPQHF; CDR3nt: TGTGCCAGCAGCCAAGATCTGGGGGGACGTCTTAATCAGCCCCAGCATTTT
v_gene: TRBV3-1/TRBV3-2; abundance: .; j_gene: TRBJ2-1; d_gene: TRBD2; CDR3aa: CASGTSGNNEQFF; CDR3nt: TGTGCCAGCGGGACTAGCGGCAACAATGAGCAGTTCTTC
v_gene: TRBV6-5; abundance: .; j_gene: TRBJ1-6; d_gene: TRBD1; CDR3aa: CASRRTGERSPLHF; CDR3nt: TGTGCCAGCAGACGGACAGGGGAGCGGTCACCCCTCCACTTT
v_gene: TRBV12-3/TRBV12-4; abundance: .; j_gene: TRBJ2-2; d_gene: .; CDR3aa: CASSFAKELFF; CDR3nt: TGTGCCAGCAGTTTTGCTAAGGAGCTGTTTTTT
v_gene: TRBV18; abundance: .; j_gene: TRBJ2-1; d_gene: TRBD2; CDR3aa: CASSALAGNEQFF; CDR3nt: TGTGCCAGCTCAGCCCTAGCGGGCAATGAGCAGTTCTTC
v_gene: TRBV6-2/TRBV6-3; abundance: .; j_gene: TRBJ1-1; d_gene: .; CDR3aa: CASSHPGEGNTEAFF; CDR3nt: TGTGCCAGCAGCCACCCCGGGGAGGGTAACACTGAAGCTTTCTTT
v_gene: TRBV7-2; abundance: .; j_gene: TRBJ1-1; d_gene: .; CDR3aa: CASSLSPPSKAFF; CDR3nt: TGTGCCAGCAGCTTAAGCCCTCCTTCTAAAGCTTTCTTT
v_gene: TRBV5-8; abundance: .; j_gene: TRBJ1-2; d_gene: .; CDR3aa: CASSSSGYGYTF; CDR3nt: TGTGCCAGCAGCTCATCGGGGTATGGCTACACCTTC
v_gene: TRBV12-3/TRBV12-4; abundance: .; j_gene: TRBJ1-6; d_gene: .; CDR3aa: CASSLGGNSPLHF; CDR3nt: TGTGCCAGCAGTTTAGGCGGGAATTCACCCCTCCACTTT
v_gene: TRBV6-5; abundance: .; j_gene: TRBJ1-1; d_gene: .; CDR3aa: CASRKGGFGEAFF; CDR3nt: TGTGCCAGCAGAAAAGGGGGTTTTGGTGAAGCTTTCTTT
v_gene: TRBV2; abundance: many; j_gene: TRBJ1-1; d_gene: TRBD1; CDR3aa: CASIEQGGTEAFF; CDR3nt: TGTGCCAGCATTGAACAGGGGGGAACTGAAGCTTTCTTT
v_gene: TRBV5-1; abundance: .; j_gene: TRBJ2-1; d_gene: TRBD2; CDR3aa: CASSLVAGGNEQFF; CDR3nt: TGCGCCAGCAGCTTGGTAGCGGGAGGCAATGAGCAGTTCTTC
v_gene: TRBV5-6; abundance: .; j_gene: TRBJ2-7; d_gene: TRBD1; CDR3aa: CASSRGWRQGMAYEQYF; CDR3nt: TGTGCCAGCAGCAGAGGTTGGCGACAGGGTATGGCCTACGAGCAGTACTTC
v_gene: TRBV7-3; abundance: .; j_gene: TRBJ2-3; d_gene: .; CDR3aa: CASSPMGAGTDTQYF; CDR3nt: TGTGCCAGCAGCCCCATGGGGGCGGGCACAGATACGCAGTATTTT
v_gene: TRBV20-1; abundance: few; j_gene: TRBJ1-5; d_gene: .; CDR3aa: CSASRLVREALDQPQHF; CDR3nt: TGCAGTGCTAGTAGGTTGGTCAGGGAGGCGTTGGATCAGCCCCAGCATTTT
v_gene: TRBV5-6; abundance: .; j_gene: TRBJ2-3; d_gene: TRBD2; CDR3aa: CASKRFTSGIDTQYF; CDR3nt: TGTGCCAGCAAGCGGTTTACTAGCGGGATAGATACGCAGTATTTT
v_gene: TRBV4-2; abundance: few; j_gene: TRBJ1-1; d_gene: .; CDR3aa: CASSQGSTGPYEAFF; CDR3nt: TGTGCCAGCAGCCAAGGCTCAACAGGACCGTATGAAGCTTTCTTT